Listed here are 8 T cell receptor beta chains from one sample, sequenced in a study of T cells in women clearing cervical HPV infection. Assay used: immunoSEQ multiplex PCR; TCRdb lists only in-frame clones, some missing. Its listing shows around 37,000 clones. The sequencing input was blood buffy coat. The receptors were gathered from a woman between 18 and 69 years old with a cervical HPV16 infection that either progressed to CIN3+ or cleared (not recorded which).

For this clone: From the germline J gene comes the end of the CDR3, since the read stops 3 residues before it. The chain uses TRBV5-1 and TRBJ1-2, with TRBD1 as a possible D gene (6 bases). The CDR3 consists of 12 residues. Germline V lookup: CDR1 SGHRS, CDR2 YFSETQ. CDR3: CASSLNRVDYTF. CDR3 DNA (partial): TGCGCCAGCAGCTTGAACAGGGTGGAC.

Remarks on this clone: The read ends 3 residues early relative to the CDR3; the germline J gene fills the gap. The genes are TRBV18 and TRBJ1-2; D gene ambiguous. Germline CDR1 is KGHSH and CDR2 is LQKENI. The CDR3 contains 13 residues. The CDR3 loop is CASSQVSTDTYTF. CDR3 bases read: TGTGCCAGCTCCCAAGTCTCCACAGATACC. Drawing the rest from reference TRBV18 and TRBJ1-2, the complete variable domain is NAGVMQNPRHLVRRRGQEARLRCSPMKGHSHVYWYRQLPEEGLKFMVYLQKENIIDESGMPKERFSAEFPKEGPSILRIQQVVRGDSAAYFCASSQVSTDTYTFGSGTRLTVV.

In the case of this clone: The CDR3 is cut off 3 residues early in the read; its end comes from the germline J gene. The chain combines TRBV7-2 with TRBJ2-7, with D uncertain. Looked up from germline, CDR1 is SGHTA and CDR2 is FQGNSA. This CDR3 contains 13 residues. V lost 1 base and J lost 3, with 7 bases in between. CDR3 DNA (partial): TGTGCCAGCAGCTTAGGTTCCCGCTACGAG. Its translation is CASSLGSRYE. The full-length CDR3 reads as CASSLGSRYEQYF.

Points on this clone: With the read ending 3 residues before the CDR3 end, the germline J gene is used to fill in that end. V gene TRBV20-1 combines with J gene TRBJ1-2; D might be TRBD1 (5 bases). Germline lookup yields CDR1 DFQATT and CDR2 SNEGSKA (reference sequence). CDR3 length: 15 residues. The CDR3 reads CSATGTSGYYNDYTF. The sequenced part of the CDR3 DNA is TGCAGTGCCACTGGGACTAGCGGTTATTACAATGAC.

Concerning this clone itself: The read terminates 3 residues before the CDR3 end, so the remaining end is supplied by the germline J gene. This chain uses TRBV30 with TRBJ1-2, with a weak D call TRBD1 (6 bases). The CDR3 spans 12 residues. CDR1 and CDR2 (germline): GTSNPN, SVGIG (reference sequence). Trimming took off 7 bases at V and 1 base at J, with 10 bases between the two ends. The DNA read from the CDR3 is TGTGCCTTTCCACAGGGTAACTATGGC. Protein product: CAFPQGNYG. The CDR3, in full, reads CAFPQGNYGYTF.

CDR3 loop: CASSSMTGLYEQYF. Partial CDR3 DNA: TGTGCCAGCAGCTCGATGACAGGGTTGTACGAG. The gene calls are TRBV7-2 and TRBJ2-7; 7 positions match TRBD1. The read falls 3 residues short of the CDR3 end, and the missing part is taken from the germline J gene. Germline lookup yields CDR1 SGHTA and CDR2 FQGNSA. J was trimmed by 4 bases and V by 4 bases; bases with no gene match: 7. This CDR3 comprises 14 residues.

A note on this clone: With the read ending 3 residues before the CDR3 end, the germline J gene is used to fill in that end. The chain couples TRBV19 to TRBJ1-2; 8 bases line up with TRBD1. The length of the CDR3 is 16 residues. Germline CDR1 reads LNHDA; CDR2 reads SQIVND (reference sequence). The CDR3 loop reads CASSIDLGTGYNDYTF. CDR3 DNA (partial): TGTGCCAGTAGTATAGATCTAGGGACAGGTTACAATGAC.

On this clone: The sequenced fragment ends 3 residues before the CDR3 boundary, so the rest is inferred from the germline J gene. This chain links TRBV6-1 with TRBJ1-3; D gene unclear. The CDR3 extends over 14 amino acids. Per the germline V gene, CDR1 is MNHNS and CDR2 is SASEGT. V was cut by 3 bases and J by 3 bases, with 9 bases left in between. The CDR3 loop reads CASSEVPDGNTIYF. The part of the CDR3 DNA that was read is TGTGCCAGCAGTGAGGTACCAGATGGAAACACC.